What follows are 2 T cell receptor beta chains derived from one specimen sequenced in a study of blood T cells in healthy people across ages. A second PCR, run for roughly 7 to 11 cycles, used a sample-barcoded 5' primer plus a J-beta primer mix. MiXCR, run by TCRdb on the 5' RACE reads, gives a single entry per CDR3 protein. The sample lists about 670,000 distinct CDR3 sequences, about 50% occurring once. The material sequenced was blood. The receptor source for this set is a woman of 80 years or more in good health.

V is TRBV5-1 and J is TRBJ1-5, with TRBD1 as a possible D gene (6 bases). The V end lost 1 base, the J end lost 4 bases, and 15 bases lay between the germline ends. The CDR3 spans 16 residues. CDR1 and CDR2 (germline): SGHRS, YFSETQ. The CDR3 DNA reads TGCGCCAGCAGCTTGAGGGGGGGCCCCAATAATCAGCCCCAGCATTTT. Protein sequence: CASSLRGGPNNQPQHF.

V gene TRBV13 combines with J gene TRBJ2-4, with TRBD1 matching 8 bases. Germline loops: CDR1 PRHDT, CDR2 FYEKMQ (reference sequence). J was trimmed by 1 base and V by 5 bases; bases with no gene match: 7. CDR3 length equals 16 residues. The CDR3 region is CASSDEQGVAKNIQYF. CDR3 nucleotides: TGTGCCAGCAGCGACGAACAGGGGGTTGCCAAAAACATTCAGTACTTC.